This T cell receptor beta chain derives from a study of technical replicates of blood from a handful of donors. Assay used: immunoSEQ multiplex PCR; TCRdb lists only in-frame clones, some missing. Of 55,000 to 80,000 clones listed, 92% are singletons. The CDR3 sequence is 11 residues long. V dropped 4 bases and J dropped 5 bases, with 8 bases sitting between them. Germline V CDR1 and CDR2: DFQATT, SNEGSKA (reference sequence). This clone was seen a handful of times. Sequencing used T cells isolated from PBMCs. The clonotype comes from a human donor in good health. This chain connects TRBV20-1 to TRBJ1-2; weak D call: TRBD1 (5 bases). CDR3 DNA sequence: TGCAGTGCTACGACAGCTTATGGCTACACCTTC. Protein product: CSATTAYGYTF.